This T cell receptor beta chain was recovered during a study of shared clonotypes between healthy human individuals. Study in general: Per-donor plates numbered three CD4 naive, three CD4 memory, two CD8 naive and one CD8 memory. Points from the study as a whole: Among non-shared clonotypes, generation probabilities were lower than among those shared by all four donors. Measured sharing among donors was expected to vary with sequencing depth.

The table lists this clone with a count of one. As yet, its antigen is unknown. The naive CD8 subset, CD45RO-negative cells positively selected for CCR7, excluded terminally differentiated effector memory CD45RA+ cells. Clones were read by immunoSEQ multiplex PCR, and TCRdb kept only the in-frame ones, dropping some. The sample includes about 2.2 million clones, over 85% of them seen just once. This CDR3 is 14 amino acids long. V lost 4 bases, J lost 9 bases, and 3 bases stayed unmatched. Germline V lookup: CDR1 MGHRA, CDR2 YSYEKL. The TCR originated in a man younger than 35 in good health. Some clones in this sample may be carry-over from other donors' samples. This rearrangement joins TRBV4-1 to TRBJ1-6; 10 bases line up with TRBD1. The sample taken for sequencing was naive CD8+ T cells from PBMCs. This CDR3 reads CASSLGTGVSPLHF. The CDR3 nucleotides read TGCGCCAGCAGCCTCGGGACAGGGGTTTCACCCCTCCACTTT.